A selection of T cell receptor beta chains follows, all from one sample in a study of CD4 T cells in relation to SARS-CoV-2 and coronaviruses. Produced via immunoSEQ multiplex PCR; TCRdb's table is partial and in-frame only. The table lists approximately 27,000 clones, 75% of them singletons. These TCRs are of unknown antigen specificity. Material: CD4+ T cells from PBMCs, cultured in vitro. The receptors were gathered from a human donor in good health. The CDR3 runs from the conserved cysteine through the conserved F or W. D genes are given only for firm matches. Not all rows give a size; the values are once, few, many and, for expanded clones, a class.

length: 14; D: .; size: .; V: TRBV9; CDR3: CASSVGAPGDTQYF
length: 15; D: .; size: few; V: TRBV27; CDR3: CASSLLAGENNEQFF
length: 17; D: TRBD1; size: once; V: TRBV10-3; CDR3: CAISFQIDRGGTDTQYF
length: 14; D: .; size: .; V: TRBV19; CDR3: CASTAGHGSYEQYF
length: 13; D: .; size: .; V: TRBV7-2; CDR3: CASSLAVPAEAFF
length: 14; D: .; size: .; V: TRBV13; CDR3: CASSLEPGKSPLHF
length: 14; D: .; size: .; V: TRBV3-1/TRBV3-2; CDR3: CASSPGAGTDTQYF
length: 15; D: TRBD2; size: .; V: TRBV5-4; CDR3: CASSQELATVYEQYF
length: 14; D: .; size: .; V: TRBV5-1; CDR3: CASREGVGNQPQHF
length: 13; D: TRBD1; size: .; V: TRBV7-2; CDR3: CASSQRDSQGYTF
length: 13; D: .; size: .; V: TRBV29-1; CDR3: CSVDGQGGDEQFF
length: 15; D: TRBD2; size: .; V: TRBV4-3; CDR3: CASSRESGGQYEQYF
length: 16; D: .; size: once; V: TRBV5-1; CDR3: CASSLLGDAQAYGYTF
length: 15; D: .; size: .; V: TRBV2; CDR3: CASSEDAPGRTPLHF
length: 14; D: TRBD1; size: .; V: TRBV11-2; CDR3: CASSLGQGNTEAFF
length: 14; D: TRBD2; size: .; V: TRBV2; CDR3: CASLIAGVWETQYF